This T cell receptor (beta chain) was recovered during a study of T cells in women clearing cervical HPV infection. immunoSEQ multiplex PCR used an average of around 1,200 ng genomic DNA. Generated by immunoSEQ multiplex PCR, the TCRdb table keeps only in-frame clones and is missing some. This table lists approximately 23,000 clones. Overall study results and limits: Repertoire richness, not evenness, was significantly elevated in CIN3+ cases versus controls.

As for this clone: Its antigen is currently unknown.

What was sequenced was blood buffy coat. The origin of this receptor is a woman between 18 and 70 years old with a cervical HPV16 infection that either progressed to CIN3+ or cleared (not recorded which).

The CDR3 is CASTRTGGYSSGANVLTF. CDR3 DNA, as far as it was read: TGTGCCAGTACTCGGACAGGGGGCTATTCCTCTGGGGCCAACGTC. The gene calls are TRBV19 and TRBJ2-6; 11 bases are shared with TRBD1. The read stops 3 residues short of the end of the CDR3; the missing end is completed from the germline J gene. The CDR3 has 18 residues. The germline V gene has CDR1 LNHDA and CDR2 SQIVND (reference sequence). J was trimmed by 0 bases and V by 7 bases; bases with no gene match: 8.